These 15 T cell receptor beta chains came from one sample sequenced in a study of blood T cell repertoires in COVID-19. Clones were sequenced by immunoSEQ multiplex PCR, and TCRdb holds only the in-frame ones, with some missing. The sample carries fewer than 150,000 clones, roughly 90% recorded once. The sample comprised peripheral blood. The receptor set was obtained from a man aged 45-60 years with active or convalescent COVID-19.

V gene TRBV6-5 combines with J gene TRBJ2-1, with TRBD2 identical over 8 bases. The junction had 6 bases not matched to a gene; V was cut back by 8 bases and J by 6 bases. Germline lookup yields CDR1 MNHEY and CDR2 SVGAGI. This CDR3 spans 13 amino acids. The CDR3 spells CASAPREGNEQFF. The CDR3 bases are TGTGCCAGCGCTCCACGGGAGGGCAATGAGCAGTTCTTC.

This chain uses TRBV27 with TRBJ2-7, with D uncertain. Trimming shortened V by 11 bases and J by 1 base, and 3 bases separated the two germline ends. The CDR3 loop spans 9 amino acids. In germline, CDR1 is MNHEY, CDR2 SMNVEV (reference sequence). The CDR3 DNA reads TGTGCCTCATCCTACGAGCAGTACTTC. Its translation is CASSYEQYF.

Only one count was recorded for this clone. The chain employs TRBV5-1 and TRBJ1-2; D might be TRBD1 (6 bases). Germline values: CDR1 SGHRS, CDR2 YFSETQ. The V and J ends lost 4 bases and 0 bases respectively, with 13 bases between them. The CDR3 consists of 15 residues. CDR3 sequence reads: CASSTGGGPNYGYTF. In nucleotides, the CDR3 is TGCGCCAGCAGCACAGGCGGGGGCCCTAACTATGGCTACACCTTC. Complete variable domain (other parts from reference TRBV5-1 and TRBJ1-2): KAGVTQTPRYLIKTRGQQVTLSCSPISGHRSVSWYQQTPGQGLQFLFEYFSETQRNKGNFPGRFSGRQFSNSRSEMNVSTLELGDSALYLCASSTGGGPNYGYTFGSGTRLTVV.

V gene TRBV18 combines with J gene TRBJ1-5, with D possibly matching TRBD1 (6 bases). V was clipped by 9 bases and J by 4 bases, with 13 bases between them. The CDR3 is 13 residues long. Germline values: CDR1 KGHSH, CDR2 LQKENI. CDR3 region: CASSGQFNQPQHF. The CDR3 DNA follows: TGTGCCAGTTCAGGACAGTTTAATCAGCCCCAGCATTTT.

The V gene is TRBV9, the J gene TRBJ2-2; D possibly corresponds to TRBD1 (6 bases). The length of the CDR3 is 15 residues. CDR1 is SGDLS and CDR2 is YYNGEE in the germline V gene. With 3 bases removed from V and 1 base from J, the gap between germline ends came to 10 bases. The CDR3 region has the DNA TGTGCCAGCAGCGGCGGACAGAAGAACACCGGGGAGCTGTTTTTT. This translates into CASSGGQKNTGELFF.

CDR3 sequence (DNA): TGTGCCAGCAATCACCTCCGGGACAGCTACTACGAGCAGTACTTC. It translates to CASNHLRDSYYEQYF. The chain uses TRBV4-2 and TRBJ2-7; TRBD1 matches 7 bases. V lost 7 bases, J lost 3 bases, and 12 bases stayed unmatched. Germline values: CDR1 LGHNA, CDR2 YNFKEQ. This CDR3 region has 15 residues.

This sequence joins TRBV24-1 and TRBJ2-7, with TRBD1 matching 8 bases. Germline CDR1 and CDR2: KGHDR and SFDVKD. The CDR3 loop spans 15 amino acids. With V trimmed by 3 bases and J by 2 bases, 5 bases remained unmatched. The CDR3 DNA is TGTGCCACCAGTGATCCCCGGGACAGGACCTACGAGCAGTACTTC. Its translation: CATSDPRDRTYEQYF.

This clone was found a few times. The V gene is TRBV19, the J gene TRBJ2-7; 16 positions match TRBD2. V was pared by 4 bases and J by 12 bases, with 3 bases of the junction left unmatched. Per germline, CDR1 LNHDA and CDR2 SQIVND (reference sequence). The length of the CDR3 is 13 residues. The CDR3 sequence: CASSTGLAGGLYF. CDR3 sequence (DNA): TGTGCCAGTAGTACGGGACTAGCGGGAGGGCTGTACTTC.

The chain recombines TRBV5-4 with TRBJ1-6; tentative D call: TRBD1 (5 bases). Trimming removed 4 bases from V and 9 bases from J, with 17 bases in between. Germline loops: CDR1 SGHNT, CDR2 YYREEE (reference sequence). The CDR3 is 15 amino acids. This chain's CDR3 is CASSRFDRESSPLHF. CDR3 sequence (DNA): TGTGCCAGCAGCCGTTTCGACAGAGAAAGTTCACCCCTCCACTTT.

This clone has at least ten counts. The genes are TRBV12-3 or TRBV12-4 and TRBJ1-2; 9 positions agree with TRBD1. This CDR3 comprises 13 residues. Germline trimming cut 5 bases from V and 7 bases from J; bases unmatched to any gene: 5. CDR3 sequence (DNA): TGTGCCAGCAGTCGGGACAGGGAGGCTGGCTACACCTTC. Translated: CASSRDREAGYTF.

This chain uses TRBV29-1 with TRBJ2-5; 9 nucleotides line up with TRBD1. This CDR3 has 12 amino acids. CDR1 is SQVTM and CDR2 is ANQGSEA in the germline V gene. With V trimmed by 8 bases and J by 5 bases, 6 bases remained unmatched. CDR3 in DNA: TGCAGCCTGGGACAGGGCAGGGAGACCCAGTACTTC. This encodes CSLGQGRETQYF. Variable domain in full (rest from reference TRBV29-1 and TRBJ2-5): SAVISQKPSRDICQRGTSLTIQCQVDSQVTMMFWYRQQPGQSLTLIATANQGSEATYESGFVIDKFPISRPNLTFSTLTVSNMSPEDSSIYLCSLGQGRETQYFGPGTRLLVL.

The rearrangement links TRBV2 to TRBJ2-7; possible D gene TRBD1, 6 bases. The CDR3 is 13 residues long. Germline V gene data show CDR1 as SNHLY and CDR2 as FYNNEI. Trimming removed 1 base from V and 2 bases from J, with 6 bases in between. CDR3 region: CASSEGGPYEQYF. The CDR3 bases are TGTGCCAGCAGTGAAGGGGGGCCCTACGAGCAGTACTTC. The full variable domain, in which reference TRBV2 and TRBJ2-7 provide the parts outside the CDR3, is EPEVTQTPSHQVTQMGQEVILRCVPISNHLYFYWYRQILGQKVEFLVSFYNNEISEKSEIFDDQFSVERPDGSNFTLKIRSTKLEDSAMYFCASSEGGPYEQYFGPGTRLTVT.

The chain joins TRBV2 to TRBJ1-4; 7 bases line up with TRBD1. This CDR3 is 15 amino acids long. Germline CDR1 and CDR2: SNHLY and FYNNEI. The V segment lost 5 bases and the J segment 1 base; nucleotides outside the gene matches: 4. CDR3 amino acids: CASSTQGVTNEKLFF. The CDR3 bases are TGTGCCAGCAGTACTCAGGGGGTAACTAATGAAAAACTGTTTTTT.

DNA for the CDR3: TGTGCCAGCGGGAGGAGCTCCTACGAGCAGTACTTC. It is translated as CASGRSSYEQYF. The genes are TRBV6-5 and TRBJ2-7, with a possible D match to TRBD2 (6 bases). Per germline, CDR1 MNHEY and CDR2 SVGAGI. Trimming cost V 8 bases and J 0 bases, with 8 bases left between them. This CDR3 spans 12 amino acids.

This clone occurred once. The rearrangement uses TRBV20-1 and TRBJ2-3; maybe TRBD2 (5 bases). The germline V gene encodes CDR1 DFQATT and CDR2 SNEGSKA (reference sequence). This CDR3 is built from 11 residues. The ends were cut back, 6 bases at V and 6 bases at J, with 10 bases in the middle. CDR3: CSALGGDTQYF. CDR3 coding DNA: TGCAGTGCCTTAGGCGGGGATACGCAGTATTTT.